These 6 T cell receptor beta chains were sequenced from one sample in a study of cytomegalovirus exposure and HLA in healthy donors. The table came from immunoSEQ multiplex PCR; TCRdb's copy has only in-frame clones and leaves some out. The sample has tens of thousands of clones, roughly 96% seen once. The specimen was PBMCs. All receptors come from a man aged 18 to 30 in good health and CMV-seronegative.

In nucleotides, the CDR3 is TGTGCCAGCAACTCCGGACTAGCGGGAGTCAAAGCCAAAAACATTCAGTACTTC. Amino acid sequence: CASNSGLAGVKAKNIQYF. The chain uses TRBV11-2 and TRBJ2-4; 13 nucleotides match TRBD2. There are 18 residues in the CDR3. J gave up 0 bases and V 7 bases, and 9 bases lay outside the gene matches. Germline CDR1 SGHAT, CDR2 FQNNGV.

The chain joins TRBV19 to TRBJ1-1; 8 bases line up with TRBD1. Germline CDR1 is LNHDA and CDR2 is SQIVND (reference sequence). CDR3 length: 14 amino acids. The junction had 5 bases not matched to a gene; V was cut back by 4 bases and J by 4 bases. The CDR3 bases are TGTGCCAGTAGTACGGGACAGGTGATCACTGAAGCTTTCTTT. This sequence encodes CASSTGQVITEAFF.

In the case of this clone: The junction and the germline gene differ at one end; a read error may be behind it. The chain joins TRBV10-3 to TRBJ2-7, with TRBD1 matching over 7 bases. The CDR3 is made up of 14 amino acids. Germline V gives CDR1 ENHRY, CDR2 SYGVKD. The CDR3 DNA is TGTGCCATCAATGAGCAGGGGGAGTCCTACGAGCAGTACTTC. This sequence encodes CAINEQGESYEQYF.

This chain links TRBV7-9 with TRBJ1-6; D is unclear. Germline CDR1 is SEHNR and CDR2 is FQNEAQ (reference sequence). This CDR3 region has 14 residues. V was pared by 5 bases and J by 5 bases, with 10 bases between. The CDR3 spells CASSPRGNNSPLHF. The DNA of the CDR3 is TGTGCCAGCAGCCCCAGAGGGAATAATTCACCCCTCCACTTT.

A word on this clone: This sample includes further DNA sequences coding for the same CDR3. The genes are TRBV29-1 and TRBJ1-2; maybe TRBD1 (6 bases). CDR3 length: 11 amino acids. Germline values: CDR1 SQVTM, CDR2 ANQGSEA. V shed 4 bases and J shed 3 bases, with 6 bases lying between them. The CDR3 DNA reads TGCAGCGTTGGACAGGACTATGGCTACACCTTC. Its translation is CSVGQDYGYTF.

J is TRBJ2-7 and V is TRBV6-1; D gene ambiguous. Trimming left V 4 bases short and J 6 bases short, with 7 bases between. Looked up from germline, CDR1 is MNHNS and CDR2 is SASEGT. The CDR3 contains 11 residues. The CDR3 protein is CASSGRLEQYF. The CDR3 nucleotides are TGTGCCAGCAGTGGCAGGCTCGAGCAGTACTTC.